This T cell receptor beta chain originates from a study of blood T cell repertoires in COVID-19. On the study more broadly: Some COVID-19 samples were acute and others convalescent; all came from the United States, Italy and Spain. Sample material is recorded as cDNA or gDNA derived from T cells, B-cell-depleted T cells, or PBMCs.

In the original workflow: Amplification from reference gene primers served as the basis for estimated nucleated cell counts. The method was immunoSEQ multiplex PCR; TCRdb's version includes in-frame clones alone and lacks a portion of them. D and trimming come from the DNA, and the V and J calls and clone size come from that table. The sample records approximately 280,000 clones, roughly 80% being singletons. The CDR3 spans 16 residues. The ends were cut back, 4 bases at V and 1 base at J, with 17 bases in the middle. Germline CDR1 is SGHTS and CDR2 is YDEGEE. Sequencing was carried out using PBMCs or T cells enriched from blood (not recorded which). V usage is TRBV5-8 and J usage is TRBJ2-5; maybe TRBD1 (6 bases). The source of this sequence is a man in his forties who had been exposed to COVID-19. DNA of the CDR3: TGTGCCAGCAGCCAGCCCCCCAGGGGAATCCAAGAGACCCAGTACTTC. It yields the protein CASSQPPRGIQETQYF.